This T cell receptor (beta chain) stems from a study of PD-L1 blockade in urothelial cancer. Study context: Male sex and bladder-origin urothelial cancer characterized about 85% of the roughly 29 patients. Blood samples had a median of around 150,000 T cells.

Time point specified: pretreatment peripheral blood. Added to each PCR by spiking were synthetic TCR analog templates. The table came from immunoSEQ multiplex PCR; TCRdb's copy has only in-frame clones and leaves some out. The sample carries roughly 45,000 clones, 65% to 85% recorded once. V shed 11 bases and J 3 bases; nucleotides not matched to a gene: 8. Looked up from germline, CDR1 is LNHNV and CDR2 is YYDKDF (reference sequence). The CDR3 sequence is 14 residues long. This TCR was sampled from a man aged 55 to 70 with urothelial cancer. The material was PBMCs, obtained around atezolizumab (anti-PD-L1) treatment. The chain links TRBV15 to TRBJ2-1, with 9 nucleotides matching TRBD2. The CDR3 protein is CAAGGGASYNEQFF. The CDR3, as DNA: TGTGCCGCCGGCGGGGGGGCCAGCTACAATGAGCAGTTCTTC.